This T cell receptor beta chain was identified in a study of regulatory T cells in long-lasting Graves disease. Trimming took off 4 bases at V and 8 bases at J, with 11 bases between the two ends. CDR3 length equals 12 residues. Germline V CDR1 and CDR2: SGHDN, FVKESK. Study outcomes and limitations: Under persistent disease, TRBV28, TRBJ1-2 and TRBJ2-5 were used preferentially.

This clonotype was counted at least ten times. Its target is unknown. TCR beta libraries were built with iRepertoire HTBI primers and Arm-PCR of CDR3 regions. Each CDR3 protein gets one entry after TCRdb re-called the multiplex PCR reads with MiXCR. The table lists about 320,000 distinct CDR3 sequences, 15% to 20% of them singletons. Sample time point: newly diagnosed GD, antithyroid drugs for less than 3 months. Scientists built the TCR library using RNA that was extracted from PBMCs. This chain joins TRBV14 and TRBJ1-2; D is ambiguous. The source of this sequence is a female donor with Graves disease. The material sequenced was peripheral blood mononuclear cells (PBMCs), taken at new diagnosis, from a patient treated with antithyroid drugs. For the CDR3, the DNA is TGTGCCAGCAGCCTCAGGTCGGGAGGCTACACCTTC. It is translated as CASSLRSGGYTF.